The next 12 T cell receptor beta chains were all read from a single sample in a study of T cell repertoires in cytomegalovirus infection. From the reads, TCRdb called clonotypes with MiXCR, one entry per CDR3 protein. The data show about 920,000 distinct CDR3 sequences, less than 40% seen once. For these receptors, no antigen is known. The material was cultured CD8+ T cells from PBMCs, obtained from culture after CMV antigen stimulation. These receptors all stem from a human donor in good health (CMV status not recorded). Some clones in this sample may be carry-over from other donors' samples.

The chain is built from TRBV7-4 and TRBJ2-1, with a tentative D call TRBD2 (6 bases). Germline V gene data show CDR1 as SGHVT and CDR2 as SQSDAQ. CDR3 length equals 14 residues. The CDR3 reads CSHGTFESYNEQFF. CDR3 bases: TGTAGCCACGGGACTTTCGAATCCTACAATGAGCAGTTCTTC.

This clonotype was recorded a few times. The chain combines TRBV13 with TRBJ1-3, with TRBD1 as a possible D gene (5 bases). With 3 bases removed from V and 0 bases from J, the gap between germline ends came to 12 bases. CDR1 is PRHDT and CDR2 is FYEKMQ in the germline V gene (reference sequence). This CDR3 region has 16 residues. DNA for the CDR3: TGTGCCAGCAGCTTTCGACGGGGGAGCTCTGGAAACACCATATATTTT. It encodes CASSFRRGSSGNTIYF.

The chain uses TRBV15 and TRBJ1-5, with D tentatively TRBD1 (6 bases). Between the trimmed V and J ends, which lost 3 bases and 0 bases, there was a span of 12 bases. The CDR3 runs 16 residues. Germline V gene lookup returns CDR1 LNHNV and CDR2 YYDKDF (reference sequence). CDR3 in DNA: TGTGCCACCAGCAGTTACAGGGAAAATAGCAATCAGCCCCAGCATTTT. Translating gives CATSSYRENSNQPQHF.

This chain's CDR3 is CASSQVTGGFTEAFF. Here the CDR3 DNA reads TGCGCCAGCAGCCAAGTAACTGGGGGTTTCACTGAAGCTTTCTTT. This chain connects TRBV4-1 to TRBJ1-1, with TRBD1 as a possible D gene (5 bases). Trimming removed 1 base from V and 4 bases from J, with 13 bases in between. Germline CDR1 MGHRA, CDR2 YSYEKL. The CDR3 sequence is 15 residues long.

This clonotype came up a few times. CDR3 sequence (DNA): TGTGCCAGCAGTTCATCAGGGCCCTATGGCTACACCTTC. It codes for CASSSSGPYGYTF. The chain combines TRBV12-3 or TRBV12-4 with TRBJ1-2; perhaps TRBD1 as D (5 bases). V lost 4 bases to trimming and J lost 4 bases, with 10 bases between them. There are 13 residues in the CDR3.

This clonotype has only a few counts. This sequence joins TRBV29-1 and TRBJ1-5; 7 bases align to TRBD1. J gave up 0 bases and V 4 bases, and 3 bases lay outside the gene matches. The germline gives CDR1 SQVTM, CDR2 ANQGSEA. The CDR3 loop spans 14 amino acids. CDR3 loop: CSVGTGNSNQPQHF. CDR3 bases: TGCAGCGTTGGGACAGGTAATAGCAATCAGCCCCAGCATTTT. Complete variable domain (other parts from reference TRBV29-1 and TRBJ1-5): SAVISQKPSRDICQRGTSLTIQCQVDSQVTMMFWYRQQPGQSLTLIATANQGSEATYESGFVIDKFPISRPNLTFSTLTVSNMSPEDSSIYLCSVGTGNSNQPQHFGDGTRLSIL.

This sequence joins TRBV7-2 and TRBJ2-1, with 16 bases that match TRBD2. Germline V gene data show CDR1 as SGHTA and CDR2 as FQGNSA. The CDR3 totals 18 residues. The J segment lost 6 bases and the V segment lost 5 bases, leaving 10 bases of the junction unmatched. DNA of the CDR3: TGTGCCAGCAGCCTGGGACTAGCGGGGGGGCCCCCCGGCAATGAGCAGTTCTTC. Amino acids: CASSLGLAGGPPGNEQFF.

This clonotype showed up just a few times. The chain employs TRBV2 and TRBJ2-7, with 7 bases identical to TRBD1. The CDR3 has 13 amino acids. V shed 10 bases and J 4 bases; nucleotides not matched to a gene: 10. Germline assignment: CDR1 SNHLY and CDR2 FYNNEI. CDR3 amino acids: CAILTGLVYEQYF. The CDR3 bases are TGTGCCATCCTGACAGGGTTGGTTTACGAGCAGTACTTC.

This clonotype turned up a few times. This chain connects TRBV19 to TRBJ1-2; D is uncertain. Per the germline V gene, CDR1 is LNHDA and CDR2 is SQIVND (reference sequence). V gave up 6 bases and J gave up 1 base, with 15 bases separating them. The CDR3 runs to 15 residues. CDR3 nucleotides: TGTGCCAGTAGCGAAACCCTCACGGATAACTATGGCTACACCTTC. Translation gives CASSETLTDNYGYTF.

This chain uses TRBV15 with TRBJ2-5; no definite D call. The germline V gene has CDR1 LNHNV and CDR2 YYDKDF (reference sequence). CDR3 length: 11 amino acids. The V end was cut by 5 bases, the J end by 2 bases, with 3 bases between. In nucleotides, the CDR3 is TGTGCCACCAGCTCTCAAGAGACCCAGTACTTC. Translation gives CATSSQETQYF. The full variable domain, with the rest looked up from reference TRBV15 and TRBJ2-5, is DAMVIQNPRYQVTQFGKPVTLSCSQTLNHNVMYWYQQKSSQAPKLLFHYYDKDFNNEADTPDNFQSRRPNTSFCFLDIRSPGLGDTAMYLCATSSQETQYFGPGTRLLVL.

The chain combines TRBV29-1 with TRBJ2-1; 9 bases are a match to TRBD2. Germline V lookup: CDR1 SQVTM, CDR2 ANQGSEA. The CDR3 contains 15 residues. V trimming: 5 bases; J trimming: 3 bases; junction bases outside the gene matches: 8. CDR3 nucleotide sequence: TGCAGCGTTAGCGGGGGGAAACATAACTACAATGAGCAGTTCTTC. This encodes CSVSGGKHNYNEQFF.

The chain has TRBV9 and TRBJ2-1, with 9 bases matching TRBD2. After removal of 2 bases from V and 0 bases from J, the junction contained 6 bases not matched to a gene. This CDR3 region has 17 residues. Germline CDR1 reads SGDLS; CDR2 reads YYNGEE. The DNA of the CDR3 is TGTGCCAGCAGCGTGCTGGAGCGGGGGGTCTCCTACAATGAGCAGTTCTTC. Its translation: CASSVLERGVSYNEQFF.